The 24 T cell receptor beta chains below were found in one sample sequenced in a study of blood T cell repertoires in COVID-19. Assay used: immunoSEQ multiplex PCR; TCRdb lists only in-frame clones, some missing. The top ten clones hold 0.6% to 0.8% of a sample with roughly 180,000 clones, around 95% of them seen once. Sequencing was performed on peripheral blood. The receptors here all came from a man aged 25-45 years with COVID-19, enrolled during active disease.

V gene TRBV3-1 (or the pseudogene TRBV3-2) combines with J gene TRBJ1-6; maybe TRBD1 (5 bases). Germline assignment: CDR1 LGHDT and CDR2 YNNKEL (reference sequence). V was cut by 3 bases and J by 10 bases, with 16 bases left in between. The CDR3 runs 15 residues. CDR3 loop: CASSQRQGAHSPLHF. The CDR3 nucleotides read TGTGCCAGCAGCCAGCGTCAAGGGGCTCACTCACCCCTCCACTTT.

CDR3 bases: TGTGCCAGCAGCCAAGATCTGGGTAGGGGATCCTATAATTCACCCCTCCACTTT. Its protein is CASSQDLGRGSYNSPLHF. J is TRBJ1-6 and V is TRBV4-2; possible D gene TRBD1, 5 bases. The V gene's germline CDR1 is LGHNA and CDR2 YNFKEQ. V was trimmed by 0 bases and J by 1 base, leaving 13 bases between them. CDR3 length equals 18 residues.

The rearrangement uses TRBV4-1 and TRBJ2-2, with 10 positions matching TRBD1. Per germline, CDR1 MGHRA and CDR2 YSYEKL. The J segment lost 8 bases and the V segment lost 3 bases, leaving 9 bases of the junction unmatched. The CDR3 contains 16 residues. CDR3 DNA sequence: TGCGCCAGCAGCCAGTCCGGGACAGGGGCTGGAGGGGAGCTGTTTTTT. Encoded protein: CASSQSGTGAGGELFF.

The J gene is TRBJ1-2, the V gene TRBV11-2; TRBD1 might be the D (5 bases). Trimming removed 2 bases from V and 6 bases from J, with 13 bases in between. The CDR3 totals 14 residues. The V gene's germline CDR1 is SGHAT and CDR2 FQNNGV. The CDR3 loop is CASSLYKGVDGYTF. The CDR3 nucleotides read TGTGCCAGCAGCTTATATAAAGGGGTGGATGGCTACACCTTC.

The V gene is TRBV27, the J gene TRBJ2-1; D might be TRBD1 (8 bases). V shed 6 bases and J shed 0 bases, with 15 bases lying between them. Looked up from germline, CDR1 is MNHEY and CDR2 is SMNVEV (reference sequence). The CDR3 runs to 16 residues. CDR3 nucleotide sequence: TGTGCCAGCAGGGGAGGGACAGGTCTCTCCTACAATGAGCAGTTCTTC. It specifies CASRGGTGLSYNEQFF.

This clone was observed a single time. V and J are TRBV9 and TRBJ1-2; 7 bases are shared with TRBD1. Germline loops: CDR1 SGDLS, CDR2 YYNGEE. The CDR3 is 14 residues long. V lost 0 bases to trimming and J lost 7 bases; unmatched junction nucleotides: 6. Here the CDR3 DNA reads TGTGCCAGCAGCGTAGAAGGGGGCTTCTCTGGCTACACCTTC. This encodes CASSVEGGFSGYTF.

The chain has TRBV5-1 and TRBJ1-6; no clear D gene. With 0 bases removed from V and 0 bases from J, the gap between germline ends came to 4 bases. Germline CDR1 reads SGHRS; CDR2 reads YFSETQ. CDR3 size: 15 residues. The CDR3 DNA follows: TGCGCCAGCAGCTTGGGAGGCTCCTATAATTCACCCCTCCACTTT. Protein product: CASSLGGSYNSPLHF. The full variable domain, its missing parts supplied by reference TRBV5-1 and TRBJ1-6, is KAGVTQTPRYLIKTRGQQVTLSCSPISGHRSVSWYQQTPGQGLQFLFEYFSETQRNKGNFPGRFSGRQFSNSRSEMNVSTLELGDSALYLCASSLGGSYNSPLHFGNGTRLTVT.

The chain uses TRBV5-1 and TRBJ1-4, with D unclear. V lost 4 bases, J lost 0 bases, and 10 bases lay in between. CDR1 is SGHRS, CDR2 YFSETQ, per germline. CDR3 size: 15 residues. CDR3 sequence reads: CASSLTGATNEKLFF. The CDR3 coding sequence is TGCGCCAGCAGCCTCACGGGAGCAACTAATGAAAAACTGTTTTTT.

This rearrangement joins TRBV10-1 to TRBJ2-1; TRBD2 matches 8 bases. V shed 7 bases, J shed 1 base, and the junction held 3 bases outside the gene matches. The CDR3 runs to 14 residues. The V gene's germline CDR1 is WNHNN and CDR2 SYGVQD (reference sequence). CDR3 residues: CASIGGGSYNEQFF. Here the CDR3 DNA reads TGCGCCAGCATCGGCGGGGGGTCCTACAATGAGCAGTTCTTC.

This chain links TRBV29-1 with TRBJ1-1; maybe TRBD1 (5 bases). V dropped 4 bases and J dropped 4 bases, with 13 bases sitting between them. There are 13 residues in the CDR3. Germline V gene sequence: CDR1 SQVTM, CDR2 ANQGSEA. The CDR3 nucleotides are TGCAGCGTTGTAGGGGTACGTGGCACTGAAGCTTTCTTT. This codes for CSVVGVRGTEAFF.

This chain connects TRBV13 to TRBJ1-5; 8 bases are a match to TRBD1. V shed 5 bases and J 7 bases; nucleotides not matched to a gene: 10. The V gene's germline CDR1 is PRHDT and CDR2 FYEKMQ (reference sequence). The CDR3 has 15 residues. The CDR3, as DNA: TGTGCCAGCAGCAGCTCCGGACAGGGAGGCCAGCCCCAGCATTTT. Translated: CASSSSGQGGQPQHF.

The V and J genes are TRBV19 and TRBJ1-6, with 8 bases aligning to TRBD1. The CDR3 is made up of 15 amino acids. V gave up 7 bases and J gave up 10 bases; unmatched junction bases: 12. In germline, CDR1 is LNHDA, CDR2 SQIVND (reference sequence). The CDR3 region is CASTLLSGGDSPLHF. CDR3 DNA sequence: TGTGCCAGTACCTTACTATCAGGGGGCGACTCACCCCTCCACTTT.

CDR3 bases: TGTGCCAGCAGCCATACAGGGGAATACGAGCAGTACTTC. The encoded protein is CASSHTGEYEQYF. The chain recombines TRBV9 with TRBJ2-7; 7 nucleotides match TRBD1. The CDR3 is 13 residues long. CDR1 and CDR2 (germline): SGDLS, YYNGEE. Trimming cost V 4 bases and J 4 bases; bases outside gene matches: 5.

The rearrangement links TRBV5-1 to TRBJ1-1; 9 nucleotides agree with TRBD1. The V segment lost 2 bases and the J segment 0 bases; nucleotides outside the gene matches: 2. CDR1 is SGHRS, CDR2 YFSETQ, per germline. CDR3 size: 15 residues. The CDR3 spells CASSFTGGVNTEAFF. In DNA, the CDR3 is TGCGCCAGCAGCTTCACAGGGGGCGTGAACACTGAAGCTTTCTTT.

The genes are TRBV13 and TRBJ2-3; the D is unclear. CDR3 length: 15 amino acids. The V end was cut by 2 bases, the J end by 2 bases, with 11 bases between. Germline V gene data show CDR1 as PRHDT and CDR2 as FYEKMQ (reference sequence). The CDR3 is CASSLSRSVTDTQYF. The CDR3 nucleotides are TGTGCCAGCAGCTTATCCAGGTCAGTCACAGATACGCAGTATTTT.

The chain is built from TRBV5-1 and TRBJ1-4; a possible D gene is TRBD1 (6 bases). This CDR3 is 16 amino acids long. V was clipped by 4 bases and J by 1 base, with 14 bases between them. The germline V gene has CDR1 SGHRS and CDR2 YFSETQ. Here the CDR3 DNA reads TGCGCCAGCAGCCAAGAATTCAGGGGAACTAATGAAAAACTGTTTTTT. This translates into CASSQEFRGTNEKLFF.

The chain uses TRBV5-6 and TRBJ1-6, with 9 bases lining up with TRBD1. This CDR3 spans 15 amino acids. In germline, CDR1 is SGHDT, CDR2 YYEEEE. V dropped 6 bases and J dropped 10; count of bases not matched to a gene: 11. The CDR3 is CASTLLTGGYSPLHF. CDR3 sequence (DNA): TGTGCCAGCACCCTTCTGACAGGGGGTTACTCACCCCTCCACTTT. The whole variable domain, remainder taken from reference TRBV5-6 and TRBJ1-6, is DAGVTQSPTHLIKTRGQQVTLRCSPKSGHDTVSWYQQALGQGPQFIFQYYEEEERQRGNFPDRFSGHQFPNYSSELNVNALLLGDSALYLCASTLLTGGYSPLHFGNGTRLTVT.

The chain uses TRBV9 and TRBJ2-2; 7 bases line up with TRBD2. CDR1 is SGDLS and CDR2 is YYNGEE in the germline V gene. This CDR3 is built from 16 residues. V shed 7 bases, J shed 5 bases, and the junction held 14 bases outside the gene matches. The CDR3 is CASRPSGGGLTGELFF. The CDR3 DNA follows: TGTGCCAGCCGGCCCTCGGGAGGAGGGTTAACCGGGGAGCTGTTTTTT.

This clone was seen just once. This chain's CDR3 is CAIKGQGDSPLHF. CDR3 in DNA: TGTGCCATCAAGGGACAGGGGGACTCACCCCTCCACTTT. The chain couples TRBV10-3 to TRBJ1-6; 11 nucleotides align to TRBD1. CDR3 size: 13 residues. V dropped 7 bases and J dropped 10; count of bases not matched to a gene: 3. The V gene's germline CDR1 is ENHRY and CDR2 SYGVKD.

The V call is TRBV20-1, the J call TRBJ1-1; D not certain. Germline values: CDR1 DFQATT, CDR2 SNEGSKA (reference sequence). V lost 3 bases, J lost 2 bases, and 10 bases lay in between. CDR3 length: 13 amino acids. The CDR3 DNA reads as TGCAGTGCTAGTTGGGCATTCAACACTGAAGCTTTCTTT. This codes for CSASWAFNTEAFF.

The gene calls are TRBV10-3 and TRBJ2-2, with TRBD1 identical over 7 bases. The ends lost 6 bases at V and 7 bases at J; junction bases unmatched: 8. The CDR3 has 14 amino acids. Germline values: CDR1 ENHRY, CDR2 SYGVKD. The CDR3 sequence is CAISLTGTNGELFF. CDR3 nucleotide sequence: TGTGCCATCAGCTTGACAGGGACCAACGGGGAGCTGTTTTTT.

The rearrangement uses TRBV18 and TRBJ2-7; D gene unclear. Trimming left V 3 bases short and J 9 bases short, with 9 bases between. The CDR3 is 11 residues long. The germline V gene has CDR1 KGHSH and CDR2 LQKENI. In DNA form, the CDR3 reads TGTGCCAGCTCACCCGAGACGGGGCAGTACTTC. It yields the protein CASSPETGQYF.

This clone was detected a few times. V gene TRBV18 combines with J gene TRBJ1-5; 7 bases fit TRBD1. V was clipped by 2 bases and J by 8 bases; unmatched bases: 6. The germline V gene encodes CDR1 KGHSH and CDR2 LQKENI. The CDR3 is made up of 14 amino acids. CDR3 region: CASSPEQGPEPQHF. CDR3 in DNA: TGTGCCAGCTCACCAGAACAGGGGCCGGAGCCCCAGCATTTT.

V gene TRBV6-4 combines with J gene TRBJ2-1; perhaps TRBD2 as D (6 bases). The germline V gene encodes CDR1 MRHNA and CDR2 SNTAGT. The V end was cut by 6 bases, the J end by 4 bases, with 10 bases between. The CDR3 totals 13 residues. As DNA, the CDR3 is TGTGCCAGCAGGCGGGACTCTTACAATGAGCAGTTCTTC. Its protein is CASRRDSYNEQFF.